This paragraph reports one T cell receptor (beta chain). This record comes from a study of blood T cell repertoires in COVID-19. Authors' analysis steps: The assay estimated nucleated cells by amplifying reference gene primers. The repertoire was sequenced with immunoSEQ multiplex PCR; TCRdb's copy has only in-frame clones and lacks some. V and J calls plus clone size are reproduced from that table; the DNA served to infer D and trimming. Here the sample spans approximately 300,000 clones, roughly 86% being singletons. Those enrolled, adults aged roughly 18 to 90 years, came from around 24 US areas. Participants' own reports of clinical history determined their cohort assignment. Per the germline V gene, CDR1 is SGHVS and CDR2 is FQNEAQ. The CDR3 extends over 15 amino acids. After removal of 5 bases from V and 5 bases from J, the junction contained 11 bases not matched to a gene.

The chain couples TRBV7-8 to TRBJ2-5; 7 bases match TRBD2. This sequence was found in a woman aged 18-35 years who had recovered from COVID-19. Sequencing was carried out using PBMCs or T cells enriched from blood (not recorded which). As DNA, the CDR3 is TGTGCCAGCAGCCCCATGAGCGGGGCGGGGGAGACCCAGTACTTC. Protein: CASSPMSGAGETQYF.